The sequence of this TCR beta chain was determined in a study of cytomegalovirus exposure and HLA in healthy donors. Study results and limitations: Under in vitro conditions, three CMV-associated chains were confirmed as specific for CMV antigens. Cytomegalovirus-associated TCR beta chains were listed, numbering around 150. A later analysis found first-cohort TCR clusters tended to co-occur in the 120 or so validation repertoires. Reports credit the classifier with highly specific, highly sensitive diagnosis of cytomegalovirus status.

The CDR3 length is 14 residues. V shed 0 bases and J 8 bases; nucleotides not matched to a gene: 6. Per germline, CDR1 SGHTA and CDR2 FQGTGA. This table comes from immunoSEQ multiplex PCR, and its TCRdb copy is limited to in-frame clones, with some not included. The table has around 300,000 clones, just over 85% seen once. A note on this clone: Antigen: not known.

The sequence was obtained from a woman in her late teens or twenties in good health and CMV-seronegative. The chain employs TRBV7-3 and TRBJ1-2, with 7 positions matching TRBD1. The material sequenced was PBMCs. The CDR3 region is CASSLTSQGDGYTF. In DNA, the CDR3 is TGTGCCAGCAGCTTAACGTCCCAGGGGGACGGCTACACCTTC.